This record concerns one TCR beta chain sequence. What it binds is not known. Germline V lookup: CDR1 MNHEY, CDR2 SVGAGI. Trimming removed 5 bases at V and 2 bases at J, with 13 bases between. This CDR3 is built from 15 residues. The sample originates from a study of shared clonotypes between healthy human individuals. Overall study findings and caveats: Generally, naive subsets (rather than memory subsets) showed larger estimated richness.

Method: immunoSEQ multiplex PCR; TCRdb's copy keeps in-frame clones and lacks some. The table includes about 1.5 million clones, approximately 96% detected once. The sequenced sample was naive CD4+ T cells sorted from blood. This sample's subset: CD45RA+ positively selected. This clonotype originated in a man aged 25 to 40 in good health. V and J are TRBV6-5 and TRBJ2-1; weak D call: TRBD1 (5 bases). CDR3 amino acids: CASSLRDLTYNEQFF. The CDR3 DNA sequence: TGTGCCAGCAGTCTCAGGGATCTGACCTACAATGAGCAGTTCTTC.